This T cell receptor (beta chain) was recorded in a study of blood T cells in healthy people across ages. Study-wide results and limits: Across the age range, TCR beta diversity per million T cells fell in a roughly linear way.

As concerns this clonotype: What it binds is unknown.

The germline V and J ends were trimmed by 1 base and 4 bases, with 13 bases remaining between them. The CDR3 consists of 15 residues. Germline V gene lookup returns CDR1 LGHNA and CDR2 YSLEER. Sample-barcoded 5' priming and a J-beta primer mix drove a second PCR of about 6 to 12 cycles. Tagging of each cDNA molecule was performed by a template-switch adaptor with 12 random nucleotides. One entry per CDR3 protein, called by TCRdb with MiXCR from the 5' RACE reads. This table holds approximately 830,000 distinct CDR3 sequences, around 62% found once. The chain employs TRBV4-3 and TRBJ2-5, with D unresolved. The sequencing sample was made of blood. The sequence was obtained from a man aged 25-45 years in good health. Here the CDR3 reads CASSQGRPGLETQYF. The CDR3 DNA follows: TGCGCCAGCAGCCAAGGGCGGCCAGGCCTAGAGACCCAGTACTTC.